The clone carrying this T cell receptor beta chain was recorded only once. The antigen is undetermined. The source of the sample is a study of cytomegalovirus exposure and HLA in healthy donors. Study-wide findings and caveats: Earlier analysis yielded a pattern in which most TCR beta V segments were productive about 87% or about 30% of the time. The study put some 150 TCR beta chains on its list as cytomegalovirus-associated.

The PCR ran on 60 Vbeta and 13 Jbeta primers. TCRdb's table, derived via immunoSEQ multiplex PCR, lists solely in-frame clones and lacks some. In the table there are 90,000 to 120,000 clones, 65% to 75% of which are singletons. The CDR3 spans 16 residues. Germline CDR1 SEHNR, CDR2 FQNEAQ (reference sequence). Unmatched junction bases numbered 7, after V lost 3 bases and J lost 4 bases. Sequenced material: PBMCs. The chain is built from TRBV7-9 and TRBJ2-2, with 8 nucleotides matching TRBD2. The source of this sequence is a man in his forties or fifties in good health and CMV-seropositive. CDR3 region: CASSFPREGPTGELFF. The CDR3 DNA follows: TGTGCCAGCAGCTTTCCCCGGGAGGGTCCCACCGGGGAGCTGTTTTTT.